These T cell receptor beta chains were read from a single sample in a study of cytomegalovirus exposure and HLA in healthy donors. Produced via immunoSEQ multiplex PCR; TCRdb's table is partial and in-frame only. The top ten clones hold almost 0.9% of a sample with over 85,000 clones, just under 95% of them seen once. Material for sequencing was PBMCs. All receptors derive from a woman aged 18-29 years in good health and CMV-seronegative. Each CDR3 is given without its conserved first and last residue. The order of the fields is V gene, CDR3 protein.

TRBV11-3 | ASSFERANTGELF
TRBV7-9 | ASSLRTGIDYEQY
TRBV30 | AWLNGGANEQF
TRBV27 | ASSSGASGTGELF
TRBV9 | ASSQDGLPGNTIY
TRBV5-5 | ASSSGQSYGYT
TRBV6-5 | ASSDTRGSPLH
TRBV29-1 | SVEGRTGAQYEQY
TRBV25-1 | ASSESAYGYT
TRBV27 | ASSLGGLTDTQY
TRBV27 | ASGQILAGSYEQY
TRBV5-1 | ASSPGLAAPYEQY
TRBV14 | ASTPSESVNTEAF
TRBV6-5 | ASSPQGERETQY
TRBV29-1 | SVEFLTGGAYEQY
TRBV7-9 | ASSLSVDGYT
TRBV29-1 | SVGGLAGGWDEQF
TRBV10-3 | ATNGGGEQYGYT
TRBV7-9 | ASIAQDRSHEQY
TRBV7-9 | ASSRQTGGAGGNTIY
TRBV15 | ATSRKSLAERQETQY
TRBV19 | ASRVGGVSGDTQY
TRBV9 | ASSVYSGESTDTQY
TRBV5-1 | ASRLEGATGELF
TRBV18 | ASSPFQPDAGEKLF
TRBV6-5 | ASSTGQGVYEQY
TRBV29-1 | SVGPGVLRETQY
TRBV6-5 | ASSLGGSGANVLT
TRBV29-1 | SVVVDEQF
TRBV29-1 | SLLFPLPGTSGRGGTDTQY
TRBV2 | ASTSGGLGTDTQY
TRBV11-2 | ASSLGGTDSGNTIY
TRBV19 | ASSMRSSNEQF
TRBV28 | ASRLGLAGVGEQF
TRBV9 | ASSGWTEDTGELF